The clone carrying this T cell receptor (beta chain) was seen many times. Time point specified: patch test 3, about 24 weeks after DPC sensitization. This sample's treatment: therapeutic diphenylcyclopropenone sensitization with weekly scalp DPC. Germline V gene data show CDR1 as MDHEN and CDR2 as SYDVKM. The V and J ends lost 6 bases and 4 bases, in that order; junction bases with no gene match: 6. This CDR3 spans 15 amino acids. The data are from a study of human T cells and chemical hapten exposure. The wider study: Upper inner arm skin measuring approximately 2 cm by approximately 2 cm received 2% DPC for sensitization. Patients received weekly diphenylcyclopropenone doses to the scalp throughout the roughly 23-week study.

Authors' analysis steps: The number of TCRs in each sample had a median of 95,638 and spanned about 20,000 to 700,000. TCRdb analysed the RACE reads with MiXCR anew, one entry per CDR3 protein. The V and J calls reflect TCRdb's pipeline rather than the authors' work. The sample gives about 84,000 distinct CDR3 sequences, about a tenth of which show up once; approximately 3.7% is in the top ten. The receptor comes from a woman aged 45-65 years with alopecia areata. Some clones in this sample may be carry-over from other donors' samples. The sample consisted of whole blood, taken in connection with sensitization to the hapten diphenylcyclopropenone (DPC). The rearrangement joins TRBV28 to TRBJ1-6; TRBD1 matches 7 bases. In nucleotides, the CDR3 is TGTGCCAGCAGATCAACGACAGGGTATAATTCACCCCTCCACTTT. This codes for CASRSTTGYNSPLHF.